Sequencing of this TCR beta chain was carried out in a study of OX40 agonist ivuxolimab in advanced cancers. General observations from the study: There were also nonresponders showing low normalized T-cell clonal expansion. Expanded clones belonging to CD8+ T cells outnumbered, on average, those of CD4+. Partial responders receiving 0.1-3.0 mg/kg showed among the lowest clonal expansion.

Losses at the gene ends were 2 bases for V and 5 bases for J; bases not matched to a gene: 8. Germline CDR1 SNHLY, CDR2 FYNNEI. The CDR3 consists of 16 residues. Some clones are missing from TCRdb's copy, which holds only in-frame ones; the method was immunoSEQ multiplex PCR. The sample has under 55,000 clones, more than 80% seen once; the top ten hold approximately 16%. This clone is judged medium-sized. Its antigen is still unknown. The rearrangement links TRBV2 to TRBJ2-1, with 8 bases that match TRBD2. The source was CD4+ or CD8+ T cells sorted from blood, collected in a trial of the OX40 agonist ivuxolimab. This clonotype was obtained from an adult with an advanced solid tumor such as melanoma, head and neck, liver or kidney cancer. In DNA form, the CDR3 reads TGTGCCAGCAGTGAATTTGGTAGCGGGACCGACAATGAGCAGTTCTTC. Its translation is CASSEFGSGTDNEQFF.